This T cell receptor (beta chain) is from a study of blood T cell repertoires in COVID-19. Germline assignment: CDR1 MNHEY and CDR2 SVGEGT. After removal of 5 bases from V and 7 bases from J, the junction contained 5 bases not matched to a gene. The CDR3 covers 13 residues. The method was immunoSEQ multiplex PCR; TCRdb's version includes in-frame clones alone and lacks a portion of them. The sample contains roughly 220,000 clones, about 87% of which appear only once. Sequencing was carried out using peripheral blood. V gene TRBV6-2 or TRBV6-3 combines with J gene TRBJ1-5, with 7 bases that match TRBD1. The receptor was isolated from a man aged 55-75 years with acute or convalescent COVID-19. The CDR3 region is CASSGDSGQPQHF. The DNA of the CDR3 is TGTGCCAGCAGTGGGGACAGCGGGCAGCCCCAGCATTTT.